The 13 T cell receptor beta chains below all came from one sample that was sequenced in a study of identical twins (dated by TCRdb to about 2016). Library preparation employed 5' RACE. Sequencing took place on an Illumina HiSeq 2000. TCRdb's own reprocessing of the public reads used fastp at Q25 and MiXCR and kept productive beta chains. Here each entry gathers all rows of one CDR3 protein and keeps the most common genes and DNA. This sample gives 400,000 to 550,000 distinct CDR3 sequences in total; approximately 14% of them show up just once. About 0.94% of the sample lies in the top ten. These data were likewise used in another study, on yellow fever vaccine responses in identical twins.

The sample comprised CD4+ T cells sorted from blood. Receptors were obtained from a woman aged 18-29 years in good health.

The rearrangement links TRBV27 to TRBJ2-1; TRBD2 agrees at 11 bases. The CDR3 is 15 amino acids. Trimming cost V 7 bases and J 6 bases; bases outside gene matches: 8. CDR1 is MNHEY and CDR2 is SMNVEV in the germline V gene (reference sequence). The CDR3 nucleotides read TGTGCCAGCACGAGTAGCGGGAGGGTTACCAATGAGCAGTTCTTC. Translation: CASTSSGRVTNEQFF.

This clonotype was detected only a few times. This chain joins TRBV5-1 and TRBJ2-5; TRBD2 matches at 7 bases. The CDR3 runs to 14 residues. Germline assignment: CDR1 SGHRS and CDR2 YFSETQ. The junction had 4 bases not matched to a gene; V was cut back by 4 bases and J by 1 base. CDR3 in amino acids: CASSNGGSQETQYF. DNA of the CDR3: TGCGCCAGCAGCAACGGGGGGAGCCAAGAGACCCAGTACTTC.

The sample holds a few counts of this clonotype. The V and J genes are TRBV10-3 and TRBJ1-5; D remains unclear. Trimming shortened V by 2 bases and J by 5 bases, and 7 bases separated the two germline ends. The length of the CDR3 is 13 residues. The germline V gene encodes CDR1 ENHRY and CDR2 SYGVKD. CDR3 amino acids: CAISETAYQPQHF. CDR3 DNA sequence: TGTGCCATCAGTGAGACTGCGTATCAGCCCCAGCATTTT.

At least ten counts were recorded for this clonotype. This chain links TRBV12-3 or TRBV12-4 with TRBJ1-1; D gene ambiguous. The CDR3 is 11 amino acids. Between the trimmed V and J ends, which lost 5 bases and 3 bases, there was a span of 4 bases. The DNA of the CDR3 is TGTGCCAGCAGTATTGACACTGAAGCTTTCTTT. Protein sequence: CASSIDTEAFF.

This clonotype was counted only a few times. The rearrangement links TRBV20-1 to TRBJ2-1; 10 nucleotides agree with TRBD2. The CDR3 loop spans 16 amino acids. The V and J ends lost 1 base and 6 bases, in that order; junction bases with no gene match: 9. Germline values: CDR1 DFQATT, CDR2 SNEGSKA (reference sequence). Here the CDR3 DNA reads TGCAGTGCTAGAGCGCCAGGGACTAGCGTTCTCAATGAGCAGTTCTTC. Its protein is CSARAPGTSVLNEQFF.

Note on this clonotype: The junction departs from the called germline gene at one end, perhaps through a read error. This chain uses TRBV6-5 with TRBJ1-1; TRBD1 matches at 10 bases. Germline CDR1 and CDR2: MNHEY and SVGAGI. This CDR3 spans 16 amino acids. In DNA, the CDR3 is TGTGCCAGCAGATACTGGGACAGGGGAATTAACAGTGAAGCTTTCTTT. Translation gives CASRYWDRGINSEAFF.

This clonotype was seen only a few times. V gene TRBV5-1 combines with J gene TRBJ1-1; tentative D call: TRBD1 (5 bases). V lost 3 bases, J lost 3 bases, and 18 bases lay in between. The CDR3 totals 16 residues. Germline-derived CDR1 and CDR2 are SGHRS and YFSETQ. CDR3 residues: CASSYRDQIGYTEAFF. CDR3 nucleotides: TGCGCCAGCAGCTACCGGGACCAAATCGGTTACACTGAAGCTTTCTTT.

The table lists this clonotype with a few counts. The V call is TRBV5-6, the J call TRBJ2-5; 10 bases match TRBD1. Trimming took 2 bases from V and 5 from J; bases not matched to a gene: 9. The V gene's germline CDR1 is SGHDT and CDR2 YYEEEE. The CDR3 length is 16 residues. CDR3 nucleotide sequence: TGTGCCAGCAGCTTACTCCCGACAGGGGGCGGGGAGACCCAGTACTTC. This encodes CASSLLPTGGGETQYF.

J is TRBJ2-7 and V is TRBV12-3 or TRBV12-4, with D perhaps TRBD2 (5 bases). The V gene lost 3 bases and the J gene lost 3 bases, with 15 bases spanning the gap. The CDR3 is made up of 15 amino acids. Written as DNA, the CDR3 is TGTGCCAGCAGTTTCTTATCTAGCTCCGTCTACGAGCAGTACTTC. Translated: CASSFLSSSVYEQYF.

This clonotype was counted a few times. The CDR3 nucleotides read TGTGCCAGCAGCCCCAGCGGGAGGAGGAATGAGCAGTTCTTC. This codes for CASSPSGRRNEQFF. The chain has TRBV9 and TRBJ2-1; 9 bases fit TRBD2. The CDR3 is 14 amino acids. Trimming cost V 4 bases and J 7 bases; bases outside gene matches: 6. Germline V lookup: CDR1 SGDLS, CDR2 YYNGEE.

This clonotype appeared many times. This chain connects TRBV28 to TRBJ1-2; D gene ambiguous. Germline V lookup: CDR1 MDHEN, CDR2 SYDVKM. V lost 2 bases and J 3 bases, leaving 10 bases between the germline ends. The CDR3 contains 14 residues. The CDR3 protein is CASSLRRDYYGYTF. CDR3 nucleotides: TGTGCCAGCAGTTTACGGAGGGATTACTATGGCTACACCTTC.

This clonotype was picked up many times. The V gene is TRBV5-1, the J gene TRBJ1-1; D is uncertain. Germline CDR1 and CDR2: SGHRS and YFSETQ. The CDR3 consists of 13 residues. The ends were cut back, 4 bases at V and 4 bases at J, with 11 bases in the middle. CDR3: CASSLSWVTEAFF. CDR3 sequence (DNA): TGCGCCAGCAGCCTGAGTTGGGTCACTGAAGCTTTCTTT.

The V and J genes are TRBV7-9 and TRBJ2-7, with D possibly TRBD1 on 5 matching bases. Trimming cost V 5 bases and J 2 bases, with 16 bases left between them. The CDR3 totals 15 residues. Germline CDR1 reads SEHNR; CDR2 reads FQNEAQ (reference sequence). CDR3 bases: TGTGCCAGCAGCGTGGACACCACCTTCGCCTACGAGCAGTACTTC. Encoded protein: CASSVDTTFAYEQYF. Looking up the rest from reference TRBV7-9 and TRBJ2-7 gives the full variable domain: DTGVSQNPRHKITKRGQNVTFRCDPISEHNRLYWYRQTLGQGPEFLTYFQNEAQLEKSRLLSDRFSAERPKGSFSTLEIQRTEQGDSAMYLCASSVDTTFAYEQYFGPGTRLTVT.